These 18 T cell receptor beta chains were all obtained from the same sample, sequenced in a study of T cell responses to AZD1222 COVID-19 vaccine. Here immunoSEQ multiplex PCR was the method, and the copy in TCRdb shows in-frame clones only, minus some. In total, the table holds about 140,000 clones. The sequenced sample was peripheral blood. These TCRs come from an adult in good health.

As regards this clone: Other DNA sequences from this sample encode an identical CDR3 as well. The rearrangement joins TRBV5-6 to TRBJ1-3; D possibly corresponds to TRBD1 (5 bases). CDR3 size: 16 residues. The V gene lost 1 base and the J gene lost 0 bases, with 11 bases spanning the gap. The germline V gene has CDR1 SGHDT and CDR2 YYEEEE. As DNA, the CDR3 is TGTGCCAGCAGCTTGCGGGGGGAGTACTCTGGAAACACCATATATTTT. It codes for CASSLRGEYSGNTIYF.

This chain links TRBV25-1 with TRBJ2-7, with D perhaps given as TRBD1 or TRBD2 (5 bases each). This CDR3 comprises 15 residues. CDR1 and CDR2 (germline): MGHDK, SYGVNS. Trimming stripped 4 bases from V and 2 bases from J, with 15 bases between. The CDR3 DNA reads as TGTGCCAGCAGTGGAGGGATACAGGCGACCTACGAGCAGTACTTC. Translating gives CASSGGIQATYEQYF.

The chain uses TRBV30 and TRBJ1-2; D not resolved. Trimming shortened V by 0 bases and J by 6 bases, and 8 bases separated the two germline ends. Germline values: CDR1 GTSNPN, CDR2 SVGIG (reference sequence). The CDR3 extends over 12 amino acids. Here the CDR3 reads CAWSVRGDGYTF. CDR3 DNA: TGTGCCTGGAGTGTACGTGGGGATGGCTACACCTTC.

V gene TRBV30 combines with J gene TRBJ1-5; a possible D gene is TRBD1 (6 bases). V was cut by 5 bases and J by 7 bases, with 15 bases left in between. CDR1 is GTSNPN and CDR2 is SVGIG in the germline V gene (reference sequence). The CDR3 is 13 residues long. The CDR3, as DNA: TGTGCCTGGGACTCGGGGGGGGCCCAGCCCCAGCATTTT. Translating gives CAWDSGGAQPQHF.

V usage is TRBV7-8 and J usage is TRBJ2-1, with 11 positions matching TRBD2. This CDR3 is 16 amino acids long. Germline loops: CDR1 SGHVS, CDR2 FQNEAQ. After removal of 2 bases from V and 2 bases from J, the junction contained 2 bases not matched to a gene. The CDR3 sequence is CASSLTSGGTYNEQFF. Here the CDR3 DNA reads TGTGCCAGCAGCTTAACTAGCGGGGGTACCTACAATGAGCAGTTCTTC. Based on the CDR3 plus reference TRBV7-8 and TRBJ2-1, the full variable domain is GAGVSQSPRYKVAKRGQDVALRCDPISGHVSLFWYQQALGQGPEFLTYFQNEAQLDKSGLPSDRFFAERPEGSVSTLKIQRTQQEDSAVYLCASSLTSGGTYNEQFFGPGTRLTVL.

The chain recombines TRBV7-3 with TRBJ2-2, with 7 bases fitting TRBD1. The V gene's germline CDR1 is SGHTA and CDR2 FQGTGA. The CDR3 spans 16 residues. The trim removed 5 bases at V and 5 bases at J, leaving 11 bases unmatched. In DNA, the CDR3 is TGTGCCAGCAGCGGCGACAGGGTTGGAGTGACCGGGGAGCTGTTTTTT. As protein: CASSGDRVGVTGELFF.

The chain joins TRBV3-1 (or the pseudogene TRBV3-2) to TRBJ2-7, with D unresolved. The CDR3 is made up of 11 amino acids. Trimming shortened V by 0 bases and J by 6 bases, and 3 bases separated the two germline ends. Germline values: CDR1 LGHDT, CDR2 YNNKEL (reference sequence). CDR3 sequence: CASSQDSEQYF. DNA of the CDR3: TGTGCCAGCAGCCAAGACAGCGAGCAGTACTTC.

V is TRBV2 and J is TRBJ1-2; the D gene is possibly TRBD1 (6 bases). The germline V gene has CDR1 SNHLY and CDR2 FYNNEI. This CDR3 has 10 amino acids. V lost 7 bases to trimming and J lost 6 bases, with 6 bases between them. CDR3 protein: CASTGDGYTF. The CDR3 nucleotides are TGTGCCAGCACAGGGGATGGCTACACCTTC.

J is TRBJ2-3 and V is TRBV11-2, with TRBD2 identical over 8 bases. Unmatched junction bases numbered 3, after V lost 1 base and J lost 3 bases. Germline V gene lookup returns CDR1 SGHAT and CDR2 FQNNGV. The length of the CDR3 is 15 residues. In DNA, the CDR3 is TGTGCCAGCAGCTTAGTCGCGGGGGGTACAGATACGCAGTATTTT. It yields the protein CASSLVAGGTDTQYF.

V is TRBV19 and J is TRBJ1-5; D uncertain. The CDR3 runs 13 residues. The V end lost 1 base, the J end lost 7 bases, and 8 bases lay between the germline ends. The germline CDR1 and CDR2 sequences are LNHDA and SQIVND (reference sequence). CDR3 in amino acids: CASSIAPGQPQHF. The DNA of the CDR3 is TGTGCCAGTAGTATAGCCCCGGGGCAGCCCCAGCATTTT.

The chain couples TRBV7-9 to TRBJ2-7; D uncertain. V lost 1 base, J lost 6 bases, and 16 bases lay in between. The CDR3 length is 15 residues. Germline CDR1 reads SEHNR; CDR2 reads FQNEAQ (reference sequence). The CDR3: CASSLGAWEFGEQYF. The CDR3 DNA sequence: TGTGCCAGCAGCTTAGGGGCTTGGGAATTCGGCGAGCAGTACTTC.

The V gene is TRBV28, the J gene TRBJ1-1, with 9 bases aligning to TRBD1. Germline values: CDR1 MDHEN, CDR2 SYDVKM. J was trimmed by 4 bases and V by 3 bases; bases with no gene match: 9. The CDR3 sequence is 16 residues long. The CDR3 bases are TGTGCCAGCAGTTTGGCGGGACAGGGCCGGGGCACTGAAGCTTTCTTT. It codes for CASSLAGQGRGTEAFF.

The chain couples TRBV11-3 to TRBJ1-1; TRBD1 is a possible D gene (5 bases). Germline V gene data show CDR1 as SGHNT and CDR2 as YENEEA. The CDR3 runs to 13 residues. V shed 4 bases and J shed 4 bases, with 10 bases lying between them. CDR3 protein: CASSYTGGTEAFF. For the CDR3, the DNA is TGTGCCAGCAGCTATACTGGGGGCACTGAAGCTTTCTTT.

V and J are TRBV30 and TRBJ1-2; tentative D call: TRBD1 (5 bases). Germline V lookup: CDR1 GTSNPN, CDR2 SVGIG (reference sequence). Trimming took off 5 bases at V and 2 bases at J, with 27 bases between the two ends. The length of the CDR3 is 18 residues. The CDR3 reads CAWRTLRGSAPTNYGYTF. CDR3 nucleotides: TGTGCCTGGCGGACATTGAGAGGGTCCGCTCCCACAAACTATGGCTACACCTTC.

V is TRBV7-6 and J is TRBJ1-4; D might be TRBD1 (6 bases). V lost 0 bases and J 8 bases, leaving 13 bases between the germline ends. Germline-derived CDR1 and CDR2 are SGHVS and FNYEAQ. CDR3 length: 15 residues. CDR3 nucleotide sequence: TGTGCCAGCAGCTTAGCTGGGGGGCCGGGGGAAAAACTGTTTTTT. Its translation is CASSLAGGPGEKLFF.

The CDR3 DNA is TGTGCCAGCTCACCGGTGGACAGCTCCAGTTCACCCCTCCACTTT. As protein: CASSPVDSSSSPLHF. This chain connects TRBV18 to TRBJ1-6; D might be TRBD1 (6 bases). The CDR3 is 15 amino acids. Trimming left V 3 bases short and J 9 bases short, with 15 bases between. Germline CDR1 reads KGHSH; CDR2 reads LQKENI.

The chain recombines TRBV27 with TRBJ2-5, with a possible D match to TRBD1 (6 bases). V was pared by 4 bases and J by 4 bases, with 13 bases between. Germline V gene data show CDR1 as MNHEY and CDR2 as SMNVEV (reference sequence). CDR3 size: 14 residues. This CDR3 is CASSSKGDGETQYF. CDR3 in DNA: TGTGCCAGCAGTTCCAAGGGGGATGGAGAGACCCAGTACTTC.

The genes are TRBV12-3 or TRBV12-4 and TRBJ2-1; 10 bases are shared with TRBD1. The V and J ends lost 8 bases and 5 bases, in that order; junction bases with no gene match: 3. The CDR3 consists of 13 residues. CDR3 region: CASPGQGHNEQFF. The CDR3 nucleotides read TGTGCCAGCCCGGGACAGGGGCACAATGAGCAGTTCTTC.